This TCR beta chain appears in the sequencing data of a study of vaccination and CD4 T cells after COVID-19. The overall study: The makeup of the convalescents was six males and four females, two of them Hispanic.

Details on this clonotype: What it recognizes is unknown.

An Oncomine TCR Beta short-read assay was used to sequence the DNA from cultured CD4+ T cells. Cultured CD4+ T cells were the source of extracted genomic DNA. TCRdb independently ran MiXCR on the PCR reads; one entry per CDR3 protein. Of about 15,000 distinct CDR3 sequences listed, more than 65% are singletons. Treatment described: roughly ten-day PBMC culture with coronavirus spike peptide pools or control peptides (ViraFEST assay). ViraFEST sequenced TCRs after peptide-pool expansion of antigen-specific T cells. Days 3 and 7 saw half the medium replaced with fresh IL-2 medium. From germline, CDR1 is KGHDR and CDR2 SFDVKD. V lost 12 bases, J lost 1 base, and 14 bases lay in between. The CDR3 extends over 13 amino acids.

The sequencing input was CD4+ T cells from blood, cultured in vitro. The genes are TRBV24-1 and TRBJ2-5; D is uncertain. The sequence derives from a human donor who had recovered from COVID-19. This CDR3 is CAAQRRPQETQYF. The CDR3 DNA sequence: TGTGCCGCTCAGAGGCGACCCCAAGAGACCCAGTACTTC.